The rows below give T cell receptor beta chains drawn from one sample of a study of cytomegalovirus exposure and HLA in healthy donors. Produced via immunoSEQ multiplex PCR; TCRdb's table is partial and in-frame only. The data hold nearly 110,000 clones, with more than 60% observed a single time. Sequenced material: PBMCs. All receptors derive from a woman aged 45-60 years in good health and CMV-seropositive. Both conserved end residues are part of each CDR3. A D gene is named only where the DNA matches it firmly. Size tells how often a clone was seen (once, few, many) or the class of an expanded clone, and some rows leave it out.

V	size	J	D	CDR3	DNA
TRBV28	.	TRBJ2-1	TRBD2	CASSLWAGGGDEESSYNEQFF	TGTGCCAGCAGTTTATGGGCCGGCGGGGGGGACGAAGAAAGCTCCTACAATGAGCAGTTCTTC
TRBV2	.	TRBJ1-5	.	CASSDVLSNQPQHF	TGTGCCAGCAGTGATGTACTTAGCAATCAGCCCCAGCATTTT
TRBV4-1	.	TRBJ2-3	TRBD2	CASSQDLASGETDTQYF	TGCGCCAGCAGCCAAGATCTGGCTAGCGGGGAAACAGATACGCAGTATTTT
TRBV7-9	.	TRBJ1-4	.	CSSSPGHLNEKLFF	TGTTCCAGCAGTCCGGGACACCTTAATGAAAAACTGTTTTTT
TRBV19	.	TRBJ2-5	TRBD2	CASKTSGGVETQYF	TGTGCCAGTAAAACTAGCGGGGGGGTAGAGACCCAGTACTTC
TRBV7-8	.	TRBJ1-5	.	CASSSNPGAHQPQHF	TGTGCCAGCAGTTCCAACCCAGGGGCTCATCAGCCCCAGCATTTT
TRBV6-1	.	TRBJ2-7	TRBD1	CASRFLDRATYEQYF	TGTGCCAGCAGGTTTCTGGACAGGGCAACCTACGAGCAGTACTTC
TRBV6-1	.	TRBJ1-4	.	CASSEALPGGTTTNEKLFF	TGTGCCAGCAGTGAAGCGCTCCCCGGGGGGACCACAACTAATGAAAAACTGTTTTTT
TRBV2	.	TRBJ1-2	TRBD1	CASNRARDRSHLRDGYTF	TGTGCCAGCAATCGGGCACGGGACAGATCACATTTGAGGGATGGCTACACCTTC
TRBV28	.	TRBJ1-2	TRBD1	CASSPGTGNYGYTF	TGTGCCAGCAGCCCGGGGACAGGGAACTATGGCTACACCTTC
TRBV19	.	TRBJ1-6	TRBD1	CASSLTGGNSPLHF	TGTGCCAGCTCCTTGACAGGGGGTAATTCACCCCTCCACTTT
TRBV5-1	.	TRBJ1-1	.	CASSPQPGPTEAFF	TGCGCCAGTAGCCCCCAACCAGGGCCCACTGAAGCTTTCTTT
TRBV6-5	.	TRBJ2-7	.	CASSYLGSYEQYF	TGTGCCAGCAGTTACCTCGGGTCCTACGAGCAGTACTTC
TRBV18	.	TRBJ2-5	.	CASSPLTTGVQETQYF	TGTGCCAGCTCACCCTTGACAACAGGAGTTCAAGAGACCCAGTACTTC
TRBV19	.	TRBJ2-1	TRBD2	CASRARDYYNEQFF	TGTGCCAGTAGAGCGAGGGACTACTACAATGAGCAGTTCTTC
TRBV28	.	TRBJ2-7	.	CASTLQGTYEQYF	TGTGCCAGCACCCTTCAGGGAACCTACGAGCAGTACTTC
TRBV2	.	TRBJ1-2	.	CASSAESGSAGYTF	TGTGCCAGCAGTGCGGAGTCAGGGTCGGCTGGCTACACCTTC
TRBV5-5	.	TRBJ1-5	.	CASSPDPGSQPQHF	TGTGCCAGCAGCCCTGACCCGGGGAGTCAGCCCCAGCATTTT
TRBV7-2	.	TRBJ2-7	.	CASSLEGRRAYEQYF	TGTGCCAGCAGCTTAGAGGGGAGGAGGGCCTACGAGCAGTACTTC
TRBV6-5	few	TRBJ1-5	.	CASSQLGFSNQPQHF	TGTGCCAGCAGCCAGTTGGGCTTTAGCAATCAGCCCCAGCATTTT
TRBV5-1	.	TRBJ2-5	TRBD1	CASSYGQGQETQYF	TGCGCCAGCAGCTACGGACAGGGCCAAGAGACCCAGTACTTC
TRBV5-8	.	TRBJ1-1	TRBD1	CASSPGTGNTMNTEAFF	TGTGCCAGCAGCCCCGGGACAGGGAATACGATGAACACTGAAGCTTTCTTT
TRBV19	.	TRBJ1-2	TRBD1	CASSSDRNNYGYTF	TGTGCCAGTAGTTCGGACAGGAATAACTATGGCTACACCTTC
TRBV2	.	TRBJ1-5	TRBD1	CASSGGQSQHF	TGTGCCAGCAGTGGGGGACAGTCCCAGCATTTT
TRBV30	.	TRBJ2-7	.	CAWSVRTEEQYF	TGTGCCTGGAGTGTACGGACAGAGGAGCAGTACTTC
TRBV7-9	.	TRBJ1-1	.	CASNKQAMNTEAFF	TGTGCCAGCAACAAACAGGCGATGAACACTGAAGCTTTCTTT
TRBV2	once	TRBJ2-7	TRBD1	CASSELNRGGYEQYF	TGTGCCAGCAGTGAACTTAACAGGGGCGGGTACGAGCAGTACTTC
TRBV11-2	.	TRBJ1-1	.	CASSPVLIRGSTEAFF	TGTGCCAGCAGCCCCGTATTAATCCGGGGAAGCACTGAAGCTTTCTTT
TRBV6-1	.	TRBJ1-3	.	CASSDGRGHTIYF	TGTGCCAGCAGTGACGGCAGGGGTCATACCATATATTTT
TRBV5-5	.	TRBJ1-1	.	CASSSLGWNTEAFF	TGTGCCAGCAGCTCGCTCGGTTGGAACACTGAAGCTTTCTTT
TRBV7-6	.	TRBJ2-1	.	CASSLGTGFSEQFF	TGTGCCAGCAGCTTAGGGACTGGGTTTTCTGAGCAGTTCTTC
TRBV7-8	.	TRBJ2-7	.	CASSLRGQFVYEQYF	TGTGCCAGCAGCTTACGAGGGCAATTCGTCTACGAGCAGTACTTC